This T cell receptor beta chain stems from a study of CD8 T cells in Susac syndrome. RNA, at roughly 0.45 to 1 ug, was reverse transcribed with random hexamers. TCRdb reprocessed the immunoSEQ multiplex PCR reads via MiXCR and lists one record per CDR3 protein. This repertoire shows about 170,000 distinct CDR3 sequences, 90% to 95% found once; its top ten account for over 0.08%. Germline CDR1 is SGDLS and CDR2 is YYNGEE. The CDR3 totals 12 residues. V lost 4 bases and J lost 0, with 2 bases in between. This TCR derives from a human donor with multiple sclerosis. This chain links TRBV9 with TRBJ2-4; D unclear. Sequences were obtained from CD4+ T cells from PBMCs. CDR3 coding DNA: TGTGCCAGCAGCCTAGCCAAAAACATTCAGTACTTC. This sequence encodes CASSLAKNIQYF. The full variable domain, with the rest looked up from reference TRBV9 and TRBJ2-4, is DSGVTQTPKHLITATGQRVTLRCSPRSGDLSVYWYQQSLDQGLQFLIQYYNGEERAKGNILERFSAQQFPDLHSELNLSSLELGDSALYFCASSLAKNIQYFGAGTRLSVL.